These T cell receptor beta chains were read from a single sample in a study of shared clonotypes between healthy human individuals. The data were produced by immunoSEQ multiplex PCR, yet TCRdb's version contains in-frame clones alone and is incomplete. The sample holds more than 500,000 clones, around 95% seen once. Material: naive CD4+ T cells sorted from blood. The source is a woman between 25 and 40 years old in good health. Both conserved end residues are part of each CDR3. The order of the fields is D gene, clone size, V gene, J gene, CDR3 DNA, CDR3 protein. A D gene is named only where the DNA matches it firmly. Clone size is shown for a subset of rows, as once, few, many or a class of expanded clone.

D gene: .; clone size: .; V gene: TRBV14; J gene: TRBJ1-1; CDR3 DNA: TGTGCCAGCAGTCTCGTTTTGAACACTGAAGCTTTCTTT; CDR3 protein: CASSLVLNTEAFF
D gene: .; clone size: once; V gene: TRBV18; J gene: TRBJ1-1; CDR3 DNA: TGTGCCAGCTCTCCCCCCGCGACGAGCCGAGCTTTCTTT; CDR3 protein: CASSPPATSRAFF
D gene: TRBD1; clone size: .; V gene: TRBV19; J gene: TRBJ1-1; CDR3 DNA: TGTGCCAGTAAGGAGGGACAGGTGAACACTGAAGCTTTCTTT; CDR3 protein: CASKEGQVNTEAFF
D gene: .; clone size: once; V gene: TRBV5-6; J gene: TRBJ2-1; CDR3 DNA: TGTGCCAGCAGCACCCGACCGGCGGCCGGGCAGTTCTTC; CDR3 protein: CASSTRPAAGQFF
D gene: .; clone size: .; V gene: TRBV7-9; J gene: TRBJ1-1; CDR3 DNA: TGTGCCAGCAGCTTAGAGGCCAGTACCACTGAAGCTTTCTTT; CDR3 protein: CASSLEASTTEAFF
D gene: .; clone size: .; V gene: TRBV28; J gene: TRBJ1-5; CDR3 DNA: TGTGCCAGCAGCCCCGGAACCCGGGCCCCAGGGGATCAGCCCCAGCATTTT; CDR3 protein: CASSPGTRAPGDQPQHF
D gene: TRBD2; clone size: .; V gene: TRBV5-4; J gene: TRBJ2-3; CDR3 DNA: TGTGCCAGCAGCTTGGCTAGCGGGAGGGGAGATACGCAGTATTTT; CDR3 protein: CASSLASGRGDTQYF
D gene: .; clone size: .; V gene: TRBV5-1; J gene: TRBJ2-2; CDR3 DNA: TGCGCCAGCAGACAGGACACCGGGGAGCTGTTTTTT; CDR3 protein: CASRQDTGELFF
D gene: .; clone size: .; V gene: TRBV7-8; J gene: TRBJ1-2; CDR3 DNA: TGTGCCAGCAGCTTTGGGCCCGGGGAATATGGCTACACCTTC; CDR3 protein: CASSFGPGEYGYTF
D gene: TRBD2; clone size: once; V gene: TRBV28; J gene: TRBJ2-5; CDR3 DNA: TGTGCCAGCAGTTATATGACTAGCGAGTACCAAGAGACCCAGTACTTC; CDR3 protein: CASSYMTSEYQETQYF
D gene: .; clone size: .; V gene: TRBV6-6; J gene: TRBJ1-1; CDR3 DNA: TGTGCCAGCAGTTACTCGAAAACAGGCTCTGAAGCTTTCTTT; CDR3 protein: CASSYSKTGSEAFF
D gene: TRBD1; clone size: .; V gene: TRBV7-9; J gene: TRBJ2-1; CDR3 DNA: TGTGCCAGCAGCCGAATTGAGGACAGGGGTCTCTTC; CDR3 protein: CASSRIEDRGLF
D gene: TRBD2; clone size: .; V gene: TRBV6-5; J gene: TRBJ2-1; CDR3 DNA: TGTGCCAGCAGTTACGAGGCGGGAGTATGGAATGAGCAGTTCTTC; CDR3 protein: CASSYEAGVWNEQFF
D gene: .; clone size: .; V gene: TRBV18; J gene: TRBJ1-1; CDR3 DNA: TGTGCCAGCTCACCAAGGGTTGACAGGTTTGTGTCAGAAGCTTTCTTT; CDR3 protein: CASSPRVDRFVSEAFF
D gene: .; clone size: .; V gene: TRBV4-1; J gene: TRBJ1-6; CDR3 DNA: TGCGCCAGCAGCCATGGGACCGAGCCCCTCCACTTT; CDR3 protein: CASSHGTEPLHF
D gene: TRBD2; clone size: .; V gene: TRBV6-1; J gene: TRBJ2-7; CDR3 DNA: TGTGCCAGCAGTGACAAAGGACTAGCGCGTTCCTACGAGCAGTACTTC; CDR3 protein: CASSDKGLARSYEQYF
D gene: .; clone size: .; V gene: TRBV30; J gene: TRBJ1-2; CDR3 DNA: TGTGCCTGGAACAGGGACAAGAACTATGGCTACACCTTC; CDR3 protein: CAWNRDKNYGYTF
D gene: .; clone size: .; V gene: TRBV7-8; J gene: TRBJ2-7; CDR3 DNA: TGTGCCAGCAGCTCCCAACGAGCCCTACCATGGGGCGAGCAGTACTTC; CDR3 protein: CASSSQRALPWGEQYF
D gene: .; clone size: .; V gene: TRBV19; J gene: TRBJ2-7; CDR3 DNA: TGTGCCAGTAGCAGGGGCCCTTCACGGGACACCAACTACGAGCAGTACTTC; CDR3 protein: CASSRGPSRDTNYEQYF
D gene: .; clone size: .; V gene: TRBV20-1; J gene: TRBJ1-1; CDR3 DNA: TGCAGTGCGCGACAGGCTGAAGCTTTCTTT; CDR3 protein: CSARQAEAFF
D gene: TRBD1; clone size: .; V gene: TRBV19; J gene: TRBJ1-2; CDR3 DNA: TGTGCCAGTAGTATGATCGGGACAGGGATGTATGGCTACACCTTC; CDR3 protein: CASSMIGTGMYGYTF
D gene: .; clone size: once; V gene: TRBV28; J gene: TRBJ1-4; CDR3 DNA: TGTGCCAGCAGTTTAAGAAAGGAAAAACTGTTTTTT; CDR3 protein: CASSLRKEKLFF
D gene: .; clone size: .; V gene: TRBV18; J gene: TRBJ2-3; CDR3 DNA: TGTGCCAGCTCACCAATGGCAGGGGATCCAGATACGCAGTATTTT; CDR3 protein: CASSPMAGDPDTQYF
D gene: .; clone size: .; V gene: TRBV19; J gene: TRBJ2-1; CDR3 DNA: TGTGCCAGTAGACACGAGTGGGGACCATACAATGAGCAGTTCTTC; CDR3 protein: CASRHEWGPYNEQFF
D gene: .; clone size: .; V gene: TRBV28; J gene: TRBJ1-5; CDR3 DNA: TGTGCCAGCAGTTTATCGTCGCGCAATCAGCCCCAGCATTTT; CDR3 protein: CASSLSSRNQPQHF
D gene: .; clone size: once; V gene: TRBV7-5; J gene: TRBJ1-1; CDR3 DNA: TGTGTCAGAAGCTGCAATCGGACAGAAGCTTTCTTT; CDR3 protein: CVRSCNRTEAFF
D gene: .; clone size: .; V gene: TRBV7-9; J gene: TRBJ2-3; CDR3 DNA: TGTGCCAGCAGCTTATTATTAGCGAACACAGATACGCAGTATTTT; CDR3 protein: CASSLLLANTDTQYF
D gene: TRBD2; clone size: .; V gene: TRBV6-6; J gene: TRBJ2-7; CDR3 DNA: TGTGCCAGCAGTTACTCCCCCGGGACTAGCTCCTACGAGCAGTACTTC; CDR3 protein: CASSYSPGTSSYEQYF
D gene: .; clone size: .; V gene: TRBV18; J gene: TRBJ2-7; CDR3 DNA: TGTGCCAGCTCAGCGGACATGAATATCGAGCAGTACTTC; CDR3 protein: CASSADMNIEQYF
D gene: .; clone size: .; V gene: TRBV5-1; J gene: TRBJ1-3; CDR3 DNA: TGCGCCAGCAGCCAACGGACAGCTTCTGATGGAAACACCATATATTTT; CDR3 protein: CASSQRTASDGNTIYF
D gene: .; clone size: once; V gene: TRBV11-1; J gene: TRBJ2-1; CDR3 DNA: TGTGCCAGCAGCCGCCCCCACGGTGAGCAGTTCTTC; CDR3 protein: CASSRPHGEQFF
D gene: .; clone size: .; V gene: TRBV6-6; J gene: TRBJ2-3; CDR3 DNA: TGTGCCAGCAGTTACTCGCCAAGTAGCACAGATACGCAGTATTTT; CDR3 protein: CASSYSPSSTDTQYF
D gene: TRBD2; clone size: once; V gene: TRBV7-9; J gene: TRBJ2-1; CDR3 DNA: TGTGCCAGCAGCTCCGAAGCGGGATACAATGAGCAGTTCTTC; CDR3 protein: CASSSEAGYNEQFF
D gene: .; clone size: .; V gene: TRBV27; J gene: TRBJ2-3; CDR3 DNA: TGTGCCAGCGGAACTGGGTTCACAGATACGCAGTATTTT; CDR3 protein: CASGTGFTDTQYF
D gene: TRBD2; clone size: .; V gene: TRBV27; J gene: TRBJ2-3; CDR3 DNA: TGTGCCAGCAGTTTAAAGGCTGGACTAGCGGGATCAGATACGCAGTATTTT; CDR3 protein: CASSLKAGLAGSDTQYF
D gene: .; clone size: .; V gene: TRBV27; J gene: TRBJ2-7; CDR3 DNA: TGTGCCAGCAGTGGAGGGACTGGGGGGCTTGAGCAGTACTTC; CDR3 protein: CASSGGTGGLEQYF
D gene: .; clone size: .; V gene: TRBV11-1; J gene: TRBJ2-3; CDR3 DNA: TGTGCCAGCAGCCTTACGACAGCGTTAACAGATACGCAGTATTTT; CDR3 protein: CASSLTTALTDTQYF
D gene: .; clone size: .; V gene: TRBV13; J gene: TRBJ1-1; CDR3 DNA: TGTGCCAGCAGCCCCTCCCGGGTGGGGCTGGACACTGAAGCTTTCTTT; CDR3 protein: CASSPSRVGLDTEAFF
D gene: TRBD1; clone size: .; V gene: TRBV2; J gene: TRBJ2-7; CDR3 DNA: TGTGCCAGCAGTGAGAGAACAGGGGCCCTGTACGAGCAGTACTTC; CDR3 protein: CASSERTGALYEQYF
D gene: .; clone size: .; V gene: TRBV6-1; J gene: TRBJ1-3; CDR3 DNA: TGTGCCACCGACATGTTCTCTGGAAACACCATATATTTT; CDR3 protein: CATDMFSGNTIYF
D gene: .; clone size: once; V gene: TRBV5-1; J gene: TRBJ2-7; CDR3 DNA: TGCGCCAGCAGCTGGGGGCCAGGTTCCTACGAGCAGTACTTC; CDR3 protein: CASSWGPGSYEQYF
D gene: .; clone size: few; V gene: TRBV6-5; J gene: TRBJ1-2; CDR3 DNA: TGTGCCAGCAGTTACTCTCACAGGTCGGCTGGCTACACCTTC; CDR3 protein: CASSYSHRSAGYTF
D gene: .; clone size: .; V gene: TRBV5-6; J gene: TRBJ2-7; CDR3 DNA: TGTGCCAGCAGCCTAATAGGGGGGCCGTCCTACGAGCAGTACTTC; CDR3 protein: CASSLIGGPSYEQYF
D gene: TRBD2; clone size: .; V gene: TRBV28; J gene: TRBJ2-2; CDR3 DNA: TGTGCCAGCAGTGCCCTGGGGGCTAGCGGGATATCCGGGGAGCTGTTTTTT; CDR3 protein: CASSALGASGISGELFF
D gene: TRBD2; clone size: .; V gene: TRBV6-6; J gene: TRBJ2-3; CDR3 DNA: TGTGCCAGCACAGTGGGCGGGAGGGCCACAGATACGCAGTATTTT; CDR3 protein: CASTVGGRATDTQYF
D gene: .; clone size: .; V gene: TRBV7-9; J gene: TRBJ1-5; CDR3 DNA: TGTGCCAGCAGCTTAGGGCACCATAGCAATCAGCCCCAGCATTTT; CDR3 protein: CASSLGHHSNQPQHF
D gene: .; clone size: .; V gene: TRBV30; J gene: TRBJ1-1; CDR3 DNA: TGTGCCCCGGAGGTGGGGGCGCGAGGTTTGGCTGAAGCTTTCTTT; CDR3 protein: CAPEVGARGLAEAFF
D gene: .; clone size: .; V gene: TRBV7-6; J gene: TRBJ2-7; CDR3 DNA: TGTGCCAGCAGCTTAGAAGCGGACTCCTACGAGCAGTACTTC; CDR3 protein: CASSLEADSYEQYF
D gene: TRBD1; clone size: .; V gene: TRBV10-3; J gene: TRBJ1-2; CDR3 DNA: TGTGCCATCAGTGACCGGGACAGGGGCCTCTATGGCTACACCTTC; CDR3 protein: CAISDRDRGLYGYTF
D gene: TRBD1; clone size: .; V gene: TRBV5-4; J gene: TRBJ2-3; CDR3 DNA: TGTGCCAGCAGCTCGGGACGACGCACAGGGGGCGAAACAGATACGCAGTATTTT; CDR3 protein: CASSSGRRTGGETDTQYF
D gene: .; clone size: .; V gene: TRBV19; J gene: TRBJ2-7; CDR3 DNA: TGTGCCAGTAGTGCGGACAGTTTCTACGAGCAGTACTTC; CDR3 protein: CASSADSFYEQYF
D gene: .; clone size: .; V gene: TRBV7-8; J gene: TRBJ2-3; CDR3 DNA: TGTGCCAGCAGCCCCCCCCGGCAAACTAGCACAGATACGCAGTATTTT; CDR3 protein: CASSPPRQTSTDTQYF
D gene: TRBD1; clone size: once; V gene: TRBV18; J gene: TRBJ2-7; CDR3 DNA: TGTGCCAGCTCACCCTCGGGACAGAACTACGAGCAGTACTTC; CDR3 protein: CASSPSGQNYEQYF
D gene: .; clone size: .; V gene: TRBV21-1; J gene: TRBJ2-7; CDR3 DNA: TGTGCCAGCAGCAGATTAGCGGGAGCGATACACTACGAGCAGTACTTC; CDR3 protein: CASSRLAGAIHYEQYF
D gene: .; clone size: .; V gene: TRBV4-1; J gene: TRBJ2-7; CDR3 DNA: TGCGCCAGCAGCCGGGGACAAGGGGCCTACGAGCAGTACTTC; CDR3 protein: CASSRGQGAYEQYF